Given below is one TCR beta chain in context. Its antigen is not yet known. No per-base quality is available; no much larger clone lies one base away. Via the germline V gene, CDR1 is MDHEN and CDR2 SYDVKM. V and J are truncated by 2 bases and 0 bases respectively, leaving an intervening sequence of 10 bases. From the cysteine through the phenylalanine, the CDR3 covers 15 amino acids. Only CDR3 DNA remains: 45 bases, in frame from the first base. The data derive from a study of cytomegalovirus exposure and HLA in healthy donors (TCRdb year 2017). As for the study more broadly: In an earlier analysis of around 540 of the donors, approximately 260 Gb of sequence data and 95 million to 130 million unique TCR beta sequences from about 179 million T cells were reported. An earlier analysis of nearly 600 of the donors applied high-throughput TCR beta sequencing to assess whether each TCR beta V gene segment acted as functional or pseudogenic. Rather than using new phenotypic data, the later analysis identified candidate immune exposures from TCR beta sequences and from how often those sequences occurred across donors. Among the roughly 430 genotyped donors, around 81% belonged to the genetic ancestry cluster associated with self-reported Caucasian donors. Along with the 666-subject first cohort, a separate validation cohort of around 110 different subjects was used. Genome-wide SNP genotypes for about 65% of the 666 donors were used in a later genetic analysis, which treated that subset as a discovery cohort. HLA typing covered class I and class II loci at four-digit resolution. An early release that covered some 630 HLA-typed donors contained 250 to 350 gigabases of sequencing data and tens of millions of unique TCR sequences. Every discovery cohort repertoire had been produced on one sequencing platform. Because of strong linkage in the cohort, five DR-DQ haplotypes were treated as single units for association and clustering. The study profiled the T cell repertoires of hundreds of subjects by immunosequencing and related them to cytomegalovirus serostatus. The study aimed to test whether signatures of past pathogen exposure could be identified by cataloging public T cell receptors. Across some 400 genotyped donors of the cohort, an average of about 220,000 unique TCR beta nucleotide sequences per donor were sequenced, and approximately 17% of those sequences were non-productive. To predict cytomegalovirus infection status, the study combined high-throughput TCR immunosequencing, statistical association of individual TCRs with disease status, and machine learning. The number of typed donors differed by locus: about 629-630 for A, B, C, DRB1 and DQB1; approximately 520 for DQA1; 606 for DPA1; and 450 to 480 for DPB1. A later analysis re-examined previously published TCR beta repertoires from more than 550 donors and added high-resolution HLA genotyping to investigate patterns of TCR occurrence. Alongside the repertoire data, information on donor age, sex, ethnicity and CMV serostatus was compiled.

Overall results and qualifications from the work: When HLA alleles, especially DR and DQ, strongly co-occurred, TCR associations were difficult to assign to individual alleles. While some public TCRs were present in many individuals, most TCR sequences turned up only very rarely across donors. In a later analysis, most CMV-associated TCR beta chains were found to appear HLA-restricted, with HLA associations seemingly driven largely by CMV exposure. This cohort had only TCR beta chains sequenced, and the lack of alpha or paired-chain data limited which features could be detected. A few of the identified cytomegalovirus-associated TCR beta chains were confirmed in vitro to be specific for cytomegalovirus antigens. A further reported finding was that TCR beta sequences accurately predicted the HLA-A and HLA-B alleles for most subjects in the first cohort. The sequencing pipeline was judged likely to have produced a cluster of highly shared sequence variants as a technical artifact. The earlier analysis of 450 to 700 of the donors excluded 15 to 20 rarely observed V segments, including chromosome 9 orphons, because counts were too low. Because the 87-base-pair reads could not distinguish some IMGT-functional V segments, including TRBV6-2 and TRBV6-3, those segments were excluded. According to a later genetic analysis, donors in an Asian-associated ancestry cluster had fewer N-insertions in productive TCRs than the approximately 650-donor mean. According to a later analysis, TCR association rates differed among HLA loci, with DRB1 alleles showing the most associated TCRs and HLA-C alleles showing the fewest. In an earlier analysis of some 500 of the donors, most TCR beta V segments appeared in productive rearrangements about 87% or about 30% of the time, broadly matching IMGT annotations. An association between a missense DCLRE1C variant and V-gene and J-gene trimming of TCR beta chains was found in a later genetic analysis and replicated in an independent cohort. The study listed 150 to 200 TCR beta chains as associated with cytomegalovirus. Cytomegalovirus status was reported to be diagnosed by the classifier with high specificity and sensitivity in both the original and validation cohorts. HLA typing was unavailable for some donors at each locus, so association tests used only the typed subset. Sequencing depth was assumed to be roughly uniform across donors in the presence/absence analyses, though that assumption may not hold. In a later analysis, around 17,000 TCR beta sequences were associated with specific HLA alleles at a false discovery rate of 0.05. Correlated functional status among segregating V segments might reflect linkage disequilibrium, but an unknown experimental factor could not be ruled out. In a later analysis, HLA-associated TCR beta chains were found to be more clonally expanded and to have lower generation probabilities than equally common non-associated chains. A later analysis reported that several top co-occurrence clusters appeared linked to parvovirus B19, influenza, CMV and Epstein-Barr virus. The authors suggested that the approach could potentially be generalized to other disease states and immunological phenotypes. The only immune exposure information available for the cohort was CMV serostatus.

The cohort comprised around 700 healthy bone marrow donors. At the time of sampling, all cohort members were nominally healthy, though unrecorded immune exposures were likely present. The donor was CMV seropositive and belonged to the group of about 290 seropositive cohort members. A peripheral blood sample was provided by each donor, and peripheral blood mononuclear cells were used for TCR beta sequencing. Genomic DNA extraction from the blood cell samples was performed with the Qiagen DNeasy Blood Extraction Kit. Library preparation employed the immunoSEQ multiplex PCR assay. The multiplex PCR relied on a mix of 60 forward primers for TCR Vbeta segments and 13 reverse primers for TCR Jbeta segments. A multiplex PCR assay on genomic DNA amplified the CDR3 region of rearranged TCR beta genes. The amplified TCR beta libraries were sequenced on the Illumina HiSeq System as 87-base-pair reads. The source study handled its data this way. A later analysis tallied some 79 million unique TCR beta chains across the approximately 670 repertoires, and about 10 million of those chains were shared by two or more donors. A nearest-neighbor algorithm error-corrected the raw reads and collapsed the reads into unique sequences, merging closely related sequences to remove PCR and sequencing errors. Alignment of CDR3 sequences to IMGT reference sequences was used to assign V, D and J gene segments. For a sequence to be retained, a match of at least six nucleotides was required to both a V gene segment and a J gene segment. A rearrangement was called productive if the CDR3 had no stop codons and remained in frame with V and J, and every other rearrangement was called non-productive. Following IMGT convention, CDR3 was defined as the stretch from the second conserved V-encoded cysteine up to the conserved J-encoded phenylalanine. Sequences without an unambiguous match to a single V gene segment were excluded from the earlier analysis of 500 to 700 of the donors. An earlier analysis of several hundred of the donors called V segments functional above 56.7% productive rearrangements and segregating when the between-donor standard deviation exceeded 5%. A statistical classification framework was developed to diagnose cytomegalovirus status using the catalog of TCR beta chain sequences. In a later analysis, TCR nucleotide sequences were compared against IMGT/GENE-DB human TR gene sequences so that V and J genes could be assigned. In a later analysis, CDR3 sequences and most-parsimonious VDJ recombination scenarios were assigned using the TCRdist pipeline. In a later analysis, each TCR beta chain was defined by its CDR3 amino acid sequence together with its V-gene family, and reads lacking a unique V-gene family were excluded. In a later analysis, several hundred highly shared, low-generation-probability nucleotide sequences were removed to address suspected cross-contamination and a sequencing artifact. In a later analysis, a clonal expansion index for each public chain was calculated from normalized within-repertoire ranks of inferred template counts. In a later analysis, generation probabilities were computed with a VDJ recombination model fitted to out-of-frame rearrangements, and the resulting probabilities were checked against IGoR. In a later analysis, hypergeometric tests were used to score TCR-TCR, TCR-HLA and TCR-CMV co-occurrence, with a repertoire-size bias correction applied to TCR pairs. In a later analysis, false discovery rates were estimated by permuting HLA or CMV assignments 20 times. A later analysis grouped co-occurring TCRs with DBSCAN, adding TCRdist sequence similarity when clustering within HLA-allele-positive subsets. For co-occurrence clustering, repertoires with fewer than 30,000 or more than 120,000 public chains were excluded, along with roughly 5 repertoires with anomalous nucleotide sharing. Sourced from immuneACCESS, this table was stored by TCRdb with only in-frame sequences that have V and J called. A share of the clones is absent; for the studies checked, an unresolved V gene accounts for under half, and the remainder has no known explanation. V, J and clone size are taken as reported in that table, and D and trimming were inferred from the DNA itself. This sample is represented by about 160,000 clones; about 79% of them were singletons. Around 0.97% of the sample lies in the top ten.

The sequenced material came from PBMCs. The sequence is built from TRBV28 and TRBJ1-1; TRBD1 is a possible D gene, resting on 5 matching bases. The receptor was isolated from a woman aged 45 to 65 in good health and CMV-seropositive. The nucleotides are TGTGCCAGCAGTTTAACAGGATTTATGAACACTGAAGCTTTCTTT. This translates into CASSLTGFMNTEAFF.